This T cell receptor beta chain appears in the sequencing data of a study of blood T cell repertoires in COVID-19. Overall study: T cells, B-cell-depleted T cells, or PBMCs supplied cDNA or gDNA.

Per the authors' pipeline: Counts of nucleated cells, estimated from reference gene primer amplification, were obtained. The assay was immunoSEQ multiplex PCR, and TCRdb's table has in-frame clones only and misses some. That table is the source of V, J and clone size, and D and trimming were worked out from the DNA. This sample carries around 100,000 clones, about 77% of them seen once, and the ten largest clones take about 12%. What was sequenced was peripheral blood. The clonotype originates from a woman in her seventies with acute or convalescent COVID-19.

The CDR3 bases are TGTGCCTGGAGTAATAGCGGGGCAAGCACAGATACGCAGTATTTT. This codes for CAWSNSGASTDTQYF. V gene TRBV30 combines with J gene TRBJ2-3; 8 nucleotides align to TRBD2. Germline loops: CDR1 GTSNPN, CDR2 SVGIG (reference sequence). The CDR3 is made up of 15 amino acids. With V trimmed by 2 bases and J by 0 bases, 4 bases remained unmatched.